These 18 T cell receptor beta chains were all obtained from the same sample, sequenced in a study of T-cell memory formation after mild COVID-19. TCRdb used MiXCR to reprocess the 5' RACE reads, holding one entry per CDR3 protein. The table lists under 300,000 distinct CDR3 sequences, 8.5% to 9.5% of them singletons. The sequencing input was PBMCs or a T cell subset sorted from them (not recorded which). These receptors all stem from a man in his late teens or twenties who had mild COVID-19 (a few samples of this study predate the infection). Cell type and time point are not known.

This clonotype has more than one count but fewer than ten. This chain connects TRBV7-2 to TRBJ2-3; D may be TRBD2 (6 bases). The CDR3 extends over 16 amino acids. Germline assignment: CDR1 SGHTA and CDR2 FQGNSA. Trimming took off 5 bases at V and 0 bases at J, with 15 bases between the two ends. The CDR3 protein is CASSPGGGASTDTQYF. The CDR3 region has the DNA TGTGCCAGCAGCCCCGGGGGAGGAGCTAGCACAGATACGCAGTATTTT. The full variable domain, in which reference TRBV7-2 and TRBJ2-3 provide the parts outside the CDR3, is GAGVSQSPSNKVTEKGKDVELRCDPISGHTALYWYRQSLGQGLEFLIYFQGNSAPDKSGLPSDRFSAERTGGSVSTLTIQRTQQEDSAVYLCASSPGGGASTDTQYFGPGTRLTVL.

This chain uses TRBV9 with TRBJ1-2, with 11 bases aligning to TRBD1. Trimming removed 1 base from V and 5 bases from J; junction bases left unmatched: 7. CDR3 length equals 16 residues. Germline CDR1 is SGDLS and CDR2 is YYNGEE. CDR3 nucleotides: TGTGCCAGCAGCGTATCAGGACAGGGGGCCTGGTATGGCTACACCTTC. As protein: CASSVSGQGAWYGYTF.

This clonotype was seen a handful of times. The CDR3 nucleotides are TGTGCCAGCAGCCAAGGGGGAGGCCCCAGCGCCTATGGCTACACCTTC. Translation: CASSQGGGPSAYGYTF. This chain joins TRBV14 and TRBJ1-2; D unresolved. Germline loops: CDR1 SGHDN, CDR2 FVKESK. V lost 1 base and J 4 bases, leaving 16 bases between the germline ends. The CDR3 runs to 16 residues.

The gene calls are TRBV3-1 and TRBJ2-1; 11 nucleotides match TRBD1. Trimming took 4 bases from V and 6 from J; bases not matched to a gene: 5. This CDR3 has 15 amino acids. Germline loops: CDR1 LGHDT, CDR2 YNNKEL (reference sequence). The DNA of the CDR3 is TGTGCCAGCAGCCCTGGACAGGGGGCCCTCAATGAGCAGTTCTTC. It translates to CASSPGQGALNEQFF.

The CDR3 spells CASSVGHATGELFF. The CDR3 DNA reads TGTGCCAGCAGCGTAGGGCACGCCACCGGGGAGCTGTTTTTT. The chain uses TRBV9 and TRBJ2-2, with unresolved D. Germline CDR1 is SGDLS and CDR2 is YYNGEE. Trimming cost V 0 bases and J 4 bases, with 7 bases left between them. The CDR3 length is 14 residues.

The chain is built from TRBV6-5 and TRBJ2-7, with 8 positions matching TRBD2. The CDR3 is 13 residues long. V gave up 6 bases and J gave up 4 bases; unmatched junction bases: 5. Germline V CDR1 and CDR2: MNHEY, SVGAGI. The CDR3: CASSPPGGYEQYF. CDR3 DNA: TGTGCCAGCAGCCCCCCGGGGGGGTACGAGCAGTACTTC.

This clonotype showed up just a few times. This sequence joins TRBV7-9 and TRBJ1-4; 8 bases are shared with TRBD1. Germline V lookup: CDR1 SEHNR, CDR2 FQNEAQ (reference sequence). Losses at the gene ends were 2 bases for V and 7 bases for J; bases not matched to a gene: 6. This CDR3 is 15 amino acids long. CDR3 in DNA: TGTGCCAGCAGCTTAAACAGGGGGTCTGTTGAAAAACTGTTTTTT. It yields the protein CASSLNRGSVEKLFF. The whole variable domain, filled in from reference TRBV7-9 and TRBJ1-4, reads DTGVSQNPRHKITKRGQNVTFRCDPISEHNRLYWYRQTLGQGPEFLTYFQNEAQLEKSRLLSDRFSAERPKGSFSTLEIQRTEQGDSAMYLCASSLNRGSVEKLFFGSGTQLSVL.

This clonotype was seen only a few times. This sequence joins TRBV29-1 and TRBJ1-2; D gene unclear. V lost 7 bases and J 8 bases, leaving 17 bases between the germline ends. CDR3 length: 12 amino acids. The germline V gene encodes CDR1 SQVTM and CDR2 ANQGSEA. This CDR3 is CSADVYGLGYTF. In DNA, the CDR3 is TGCAGCGCCGACGTCTATGGTCTGGGCTACACCTTC.

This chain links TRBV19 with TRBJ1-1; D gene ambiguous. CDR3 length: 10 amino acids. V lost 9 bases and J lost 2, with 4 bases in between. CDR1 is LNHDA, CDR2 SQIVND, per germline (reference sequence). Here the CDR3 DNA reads TGTGCCAGCTTAAACACTGAAGCTTTCTTT. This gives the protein CASLNTEAFF.

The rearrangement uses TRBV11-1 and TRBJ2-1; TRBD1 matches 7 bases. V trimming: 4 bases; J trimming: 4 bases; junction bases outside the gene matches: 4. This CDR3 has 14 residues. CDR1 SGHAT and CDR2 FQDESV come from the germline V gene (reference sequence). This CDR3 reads CASSSWDRYNEQFF. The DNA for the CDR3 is TGTGCCAGCAGCTCCTGGGACAGATACAATGAGCAGTTCTTC.

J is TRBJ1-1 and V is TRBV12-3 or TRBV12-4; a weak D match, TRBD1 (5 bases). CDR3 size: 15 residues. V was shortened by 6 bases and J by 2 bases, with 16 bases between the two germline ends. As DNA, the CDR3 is TGTGCCAGCAGCCCAGGGCCGGTACGAAACACTGAAGCTTTCTTT. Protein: CASSPGPVRNTEAFF.

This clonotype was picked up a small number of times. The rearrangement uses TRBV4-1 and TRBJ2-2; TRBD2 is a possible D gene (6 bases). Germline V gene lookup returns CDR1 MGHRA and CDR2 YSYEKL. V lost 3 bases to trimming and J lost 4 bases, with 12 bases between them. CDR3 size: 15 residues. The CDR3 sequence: CASSHRRAGTGELFF. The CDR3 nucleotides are TGCGCCAGCAGCCACAGGAGGGCGGGCACCGGGGAGCTGTTTTTT.

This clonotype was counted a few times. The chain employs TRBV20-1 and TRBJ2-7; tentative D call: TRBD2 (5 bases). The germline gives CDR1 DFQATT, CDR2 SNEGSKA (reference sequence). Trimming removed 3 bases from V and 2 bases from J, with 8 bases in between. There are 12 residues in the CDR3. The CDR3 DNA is TGCAGTGCTAGCCGGGGTACCTACGAGCAGTACTTC. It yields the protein CSASRGTYEQYF.

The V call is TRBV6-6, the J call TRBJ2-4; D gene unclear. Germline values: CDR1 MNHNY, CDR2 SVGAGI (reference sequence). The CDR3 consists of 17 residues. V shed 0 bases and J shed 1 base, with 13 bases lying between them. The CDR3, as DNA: TGTGCCAGCAGTTACTCTTGGGATATTTTGGCCAAAAACATTCAGTACTTC. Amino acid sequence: CASSYSWDILAKNIQYF.

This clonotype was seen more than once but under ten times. The DNA for the CDR3 is TGCGCCAGCAGCCGGACTAGCGGGGTTGCCACCTACGAGCAGTACTTC. Its translation is CASSRTSGVATYEQYF. The chain combines TRBV5-1 with TRBJ2-7; 12 bases line up with TRBD2. Germline V gene lookup returns CDR1 SGHRS and CDR2 YFSETQ. V dropped 4 bases and J dropped 2; count of bases not matched to a gene: 7. The CDR3 has 16 residues.

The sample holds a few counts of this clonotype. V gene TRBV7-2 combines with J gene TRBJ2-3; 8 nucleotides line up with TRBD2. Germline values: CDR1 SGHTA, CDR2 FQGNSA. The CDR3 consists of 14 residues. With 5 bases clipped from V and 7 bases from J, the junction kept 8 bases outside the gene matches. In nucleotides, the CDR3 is TGTGCCAGCAGCCCGGGGGGGATCACCAATACGCAGTATTTT. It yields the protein CASSPGGITNTQYF.

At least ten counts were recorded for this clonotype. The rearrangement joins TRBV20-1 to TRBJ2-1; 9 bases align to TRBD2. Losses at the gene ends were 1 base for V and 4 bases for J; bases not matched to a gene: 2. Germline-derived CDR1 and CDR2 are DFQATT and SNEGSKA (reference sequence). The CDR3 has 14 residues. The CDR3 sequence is CSARGLAEYNEQFF. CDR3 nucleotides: TGCAGTGCTAGAGGACTAGCGGAATACAATGAGCAGTTCTTC.

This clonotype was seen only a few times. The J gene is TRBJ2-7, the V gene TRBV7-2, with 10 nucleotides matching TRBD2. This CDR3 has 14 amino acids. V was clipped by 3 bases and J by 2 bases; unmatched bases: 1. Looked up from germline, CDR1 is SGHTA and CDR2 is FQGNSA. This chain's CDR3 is CASSFSGGPYEQYV. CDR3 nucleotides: TGTGCCAGCAGCTTTAGCGGGGGGCCCTACGAGCAGTACGTC.